The 30 T cell receptor beta chains below were found in one sample sequenced in a study of cytomegalovirus exposure and HLA in healthy donors. PCR employed 60 Vbeta and 13 Jbeta primers. The assay was immunoSEQ multiplex PCR, and TCRdb's table has in-frame clones only and misses some. The repertoire includes 150,000 or so clones, around 79% of them detected once, and roughly 0.7% sits in the top ten. Sequencing was carried out using PBMCs. These receptors were taken from a male donor in good health and CMV-seronegative.

The chain combines TRBV5-6 with TRBJ1-4; 10 bases align to TRBD1. The J segment lost 6 bases and the V segment lost 4 bases, leaving 6 bases of the junction unmatched. The germline gives CDR1 SGHDT, CDR2 YYEEEE. CDR3 size: 15 residues. The CDR3 nucleotides read TGTGCCAGCAGCCCTATCGGGACAGGGGATGAAAAACTGTTTTTT. Translation gives CASSPIGTGDEKLFF. Filled out from reference TRBV5-6 and TRBJ1-4, the complete variable domain reads DAGVTQSPTHLIKTRGQQVTLRCSPKSGHDTVSWYQQALGQGPQFIFQYYEEEERQRGNFPDRFSGHQFPNYSSELNVNALLLGDSALYLCASSPIGTGDEKLFFGSGTQLSVL.

The genes are TRBV19 and TRBJ1-1, with a possible D match to TRBD1 (6 bases). The CDR3 length is 14 residues. Germline V gene sequence: CDR1 LNHDA, CDR2 SQIVND (reference sequence). Trimming removed 7 bases at V and 0 bases at J, with 12 bases between. The CDR3 DNA sequence: TGTGCCAGTAACCAGGGGTACCTGAACACTGAAGCTTTCTTT. Encoded protein: CASNQGYLNTEAFF.

The chain employs TRBV29-1 and TRBJ2-7, with 9 nucleotides matching TRBD1. Unmatched junction bases numbered 5, after V lost 5 bases and J lost 3 bases. The germline gives CDR1 SQVTM, CDR2 ANQGSEA. The CDR3 is made up of 13 amino acids. The CDR3 sequence is CSVPGQGHYEQYF. The CDR3 coding sequence is TGCAGCGTTCCAGGACAGGGGCACTACGAGCAGTACTTC.

This chain uses TRBV19 with TRBJ2-2; unclear D gene. Trimming left V 3 bases short and J 1 base short, with 6 bases between. The CDR3 contains 14 residues. Germline V CDR1 and CDR2: LNHDA, SQIVND (reference sequence). The CDR3 DNA reads as TGTGCCAGTAGTATTCCAGGGAACACCGGGGAGCTGTTTTTT. Its translation: CASSIPGNTGELFF.

This clone was recorded once. The gene calls are TRBV7-3 and TRBJ2-1; 7 positions agree with TRBD2. The CDR3 spans 13 residues. After removal of 5 bases from V and 7 bases from J, the junction contained 5 bases not matched to a gene. Germline values: CDR1 SGHTA, CDR2 FQGTGA. CDR3 nucleotide sequence: TGTGCCAGCAGCCCAACCGGGGGGAATGAGCAGTTCTTC. Its translation is CASSPTGGNEQFF.

The V gene is TRBV6-5, the J gene TRBJ1-2; TRBD1 is a possible D gene (5 bases). The V gene's germline CDR1 is MNHEY and CDR2 SVGAGI. V was shortened by 2 bases and J by 7 bases, with 17 bases between the two germline ends. The CDR3 extends over 15 amino acids. In nucleotides, the CDR3 is TGTGCCAGCAGTTACGTGAGCGGGGGTTTAACTGGCTACACCTTC. Its protein product is CASSYVSGGLTGYTF.

The chain is built from TRBV9 and TRBJ1-4; possibly TRBD1 for D (6 bases). Germline lookup yields CDR1 SGDLS and CDR2 YYNGEE. The CDR3 loop spans 14 amino acids. The V gene lost 8 bases and the J gene lost 3 bases, with 14 bases spanning the gap. The CDR3 DNA reads as TGTGCCAGTAGCCTCGGACAGCCTAATGAAAAACTGTTTTTT. Its translation: CASSLGQPNEKLFF.

This clone was observed a single time. CDR3 DNA: TGTGCCAGCAGCTTTCAGGGAGGCGACACTGAAGCTTTCTTT. Amino acids: CASSFQGGDTEAFF. V gene TRBV5-5 combines with J gene TRBJ1-1; possibly TRBD1 for D (5 bases). Germline lookup yields CDR1 SGHKS and CDR2 YYEKEE (reference sequence). This CDR3 is built from 14 residues. The V and J ends lost 2 bases and 3 bases respectively, with 11 bases between them. The full variable domain, its missing parts supplied by reference TRBV5-5 and TRBJ1-1, is DAGVTQSPTHLIKTRGQQVTLRCSPISGHKSVSWYQQVLGQGPQFIFQYYEKEERGRGNFPDRFSARQFPNYSSELNVNALLLGDSALYLCASSFQGGDTEAFFGQGTRLTVV.

The rearrangement joins TRBV30 to TRBJ2-1, with 8 bases that match TRBD2. The junction had 8 bases not matched to a gene; V was cut back by 1 base and J by 3 bases. CDR3 length equals 16 residues. CDR1 and CDR2 from the germline V gene are GTSNPN and SVGIG (reference sequence). The CDR3: CAWSGEAGVHYNEQFF. The CDR3 coding sequence is TGTGCCTGGAGTGGAGAAGCGGGAGTTCACTACAATGAGCAGTTCTTC. Filled out from reference TRBV30 and TRBJ2-1, the complete variable domain reads SQTIHQWPATLVQPVGSPLSLECTVEGTSNPNLYWYRQAAGRGLQLLFYSVGIGQISSEVPQNLSASRPQDRQFILSSKKLLLSDSGFYLCAWSGEAGVHYNEQFFGPGTRLTVL.

V and J are TRBV7-2 and TRBJ2-3; D gene unclear. CDR3 length: 12 amino acids. CDR1 is SGHTA and CDR2 is FQGNSA in the germline V gene. Trimming cost V 3 bases and J 11 bases, with 12 bases left between them. The CDR3 DNA reads as TGTGCCAGCAGCTTCTCTTTAAGCTGGCAGTATTTT. This codes for CASSFSLSWQYF.

With regard to this clone: The junction differs from germline at one of its ends, possibly a read error. The V call is TRBV7-2, the J call TRBJ2-7; TRBD2 matches at 7 bases. This CDR3 contains 13 residues. Germline CDR1 is SGHTA and CDR2 is FQGNSA. CDR3 in amino acids: CASSLDGRGTGHF. The DNA for the CDR3 is TGTGCCAGCAGCTTAGATGGGAGGGGCACTGGACACTTC.

This clone was recorded once. The chain uses TRBV4-2 and TRBJ2-7; TRBD2 is a possible D gene (6 bases). The CDR3 is made up of 15 amino acids. Trimming stripped 4 bases from V and 2 bases from J, with 15 bases between. Germline V gene sequence: CDR1 LGHNA, CDR2 YNFKEQ. The CDR3 loop is CASSPFRGGAYEQYF. The DNA of the CDR3 is TGTGCCAGCAGCCCTTTTAGGGGCGGGGCCTACGAGCAGTACTTC.

In its sample, this clone was seen once. This sequence joins TRBV7-3 and TRBJ2-1; D gene uncertain. Germline V gives CDR1 SGHTA, CDR2 FQGTGA. The CDR3 length is 13 residues. The V gene lost 2 bases and the J gene lost 5 bases, with 7 bases spanning the gap. The CDR3 here is CASSLAVNNEQFF. The CDR3 coding sequence is TGTGCCAGCAGCTTAGCGGTAAACAATGAGCAGTTCTTC. Full variable domain (rest looked up from reference TRBV7-3 and TRBJ2-1): GAGVSQTPSNKVTEKGKYVELRCDPISGHTALYWYRQSLGQGPEFLIYFQGTGAADDSGLPNDRFFAVRPEGSVSTLKIQRTERGDSAVYLCASSLAVNNEQFFGPGTRLTVL.

The chain employs TRBV7-9 and TRBJ2-7, with D possibly matching TRBD2 (5 bases). Trimming removed 2 bases at V and 4 bases at J, with 9 bases between. This CDR3 spans 13 amino acids. Germline CDR1 is SEHNR and CDR2 is FQNEAQ (reference sequence). The CDR3 protein is CASSLSGGYEQYF. Here the CDR3 DNA reads TGTGCCAGCAGCTTATCCGGCGGGTACGAGCAGTACTTC.

The chain joins TRBV29-1 to TRBJ2-5; a weak D match, TRBD1 (6 bases). This CDR3 comprises 12 residues. V was shortened by 7 bases and J by 3 bases, with 12 bases between the two germline ends. Germline values: CDR1 SQVTM, CDR2 ANQGSEA. CDR3 amino acids: CSGGRTEETQYF. The CDR3, as DNA: TGCAGCGGGGGGCGGACAGAAGAGACCCAGTACTTC. Using reference TRBV29-1 and TRBJ2-5 for the parts outside the CDR3, the full variable domain is SAVISQKPSRDICQRGTSLTIQCQVDSQVTMMFWYRQQPGQSLTLIATANQGSEATYESGFVIDKFPISRPNLTFSTLTVSNMSPEDSSIYLCSGGRTEETQYFGPGTRLLVL.

This clone has a handful of counts. The genes are TRBV7-2 and TRBJ2-7, with 9 bases matching TRBD1. The CDR3 extends over 15 amino acids. CDR1 is SGHTA, CDR2 FQGNSA, per germline. Trimming cost V 5 bases and J 0 bases; bases outside gene matches: 5. The CDR3 protein is CASSQTGGHSYEQYF. Here the CDR3 DNA reads TGTGCCAGCAGCCAAACAGGGGGCCACTCCTACGAGCAGTACTTC.

This rearrangement joins TRBV7-8 to TRBJ2-7; 9 nucleotides match TRBD1. There are 16 residues in the CDR3. CDR1 SGHVS and CDR2 FQNEAQ come from the germline V gene. The V and J ends lost 2 bases and 5 bases, in that order; junction bases with no gene match: 10. The CDR3 DNA reads as TGTGCCAGCAGCTTAATAGGGGGGACAGGGTTCAACGAGCAGTACTTC. Translating it yields CASSLIGGTGFNEQYF.

The V and J genes are TRBV7-6 and TRBJ1-5; D is perhaps TRBD1 (5 bases). The CDR3 is 15 amino acids. V lost 1 base to trimming and J lost 2 bases, with 9 bases between them. Germline-derived CDR1 and CDR2 are SGHVS and FNYEAQ. CDR3 amino acids: CASSLGGGGNQPQHF. In DNA, the CDR3 is TGTGCCAGCAGCTTAGGGGGGGGTGGCAATCAGCCCCAGCATTTT. The variable domain in full, with the rest retrieved from reference TRBV7-6 and TRBJ1-5, is GAGVSQSPRYKVTKRGQDVALRCDPISGHVSLYWYRQALGQGPEFLTYFNYEAQQDKSGLPNDRFSAERPEGSISTLTIQRTEQRDSAMYRCASSLGGGGNQPQHFGDGTRLSIL.

The chain links TRBV7-9 to TRBJ1-3; maybe TRBD1 (6 bases). The CDR3 runs 19 residues. The germline V and J ends were trimmed by 5 bases and 0 bases, with 23 bases remaining between them. Germline CDR1 and CDR2: SEHNR and FQNEAQ (reference sequence). CDR3 coding DNA: TGTGCCAGCAGCGACGACGACTGGGACACCCGGAGCTCTGGAAACACCATATATTTT. Translated, it gives CASSDDDWDTRSSGNTIYF.

The gene calls are TRBV9 and TRBJ1-6; 7 nucleotides align to TRBD1. Germline V gene lookup returns CDR1 SGDLS and CDR2 YYNGEE. V gave up 0 bases and J gave up 10 bases; unmatched junction bases: 4. This CDR3 is 14 amino acids long. The CDR3 DNA is TGTGCCAGCAGCGTAGGACAGGGACTCTCACCCCTCCACTTT. This gives the protein CASSVGQGLSPLHF.

The chain has TRBV6-5 and TRBJ1-2; 10 nucleotides agree with TRBD1. Germline V lookup: CDR1 MNHEY, CDR2 SVGAGI. Trimming cost V 5 bases and J 8 bases; bases outside gene matches: 11. The CDR3 is made up of 15 amino acids. The CDR3 protein is CASSKGTGVGYGYTF. The CDR3 nucleotides read TGTGCCAGCAGTAAAGGGACAGGGGTGGGCTACGGCTACACCTTC.

This chain connects TRBV5-4 to TRBJ2-1, with a possible D match to TRBD2 (6 bases). This CDR3 is built from 14 residues. Trimming left V 4 bases short and J 1 base short, with 9 bases between. Germline V gene sequence: CDR1 SGHNT, CDR2 YYREEE (reference sequence). The chain's CDR3 is CASSLGLSYNEQFF. The CDR3 region has the DNA TGTGCCAGCAGCCTGGGACTGTCCTACAATGAGCAGTTCTTC. The full variable domain, its missing parts supplied by reference TRBV5-4 and TRBJ2-1, is ETGVTQSPTHLIKTRGQQVTLRCSSQSGHNTVSWYQQALGQGPQFIFQYYREEENGRGNFPPRFSGLQFPNYSSELNVNALELDDSALYLCASSLGLSYNEQFFGPGTRLTVL.

V gene TRBV18 combines with J gene TRBJ2-1; a weak D match, TRBD1 (6 bases). Trimming stripped 6 bases from V and 2 bases from J, with 11 bases between. CDR3 length: 14 residues. From germline, CDR1 is KGHSH and CDR2 LQKENI. In nucleotides, the CDR3 is TGTGCCAGCTCTTTCGGACAGACCTACAATGAGCAGTTCTTC. Translated, it gives CASSFGQTYNEQFF.

V is TRBV7-2 and J is TRBJ2-3; 8 nucleotides match TRBD1. Germline V lookup: CDR1 SGHTA, CDR2 FQGNSA. The CDR3 contains 14 residues. With V trimmed by 5 bases and J by 4 bases, 5 bases remained unmatched. The CDR3 loop reads CASSRAGGADTQYF. As DNA, the CDR3 is TGTGCCAGCAGCCGGGCAGGGGGCGCAGATACGCAGTATTTT.

V gene TRBV7-8 combines with J gene TRBJ2-5, with D maybe TRBD2 (6 bases). This CDR3 is built from 16 residues. Germline values: CDR1 SGHVS, CDR2 FQNEAQ. V was pared by 5 bases and J by 3 bases, with 19 bases between. CDR3 region: CASSPTLAEAEETQYF. CDR3 in DNA: TGTGCCAGCAGCCCTACCTTAGCGGAGGCTGAAGAGACCCAGTACTTC.

The V gene is TRBV27, the J gene TRBJ1-1, with TRBD1 matching over 8 bases. The V segment lost 0 bases and the J segment 3 bases; nucleotides outside the gene matches: 12. Germline V gives CDR1 MNHEY, CDR2 SMNVEV (reference sequence). The CDR3 is 18 residues long. CDR3 nucleotide sequence: TGTGCCAGCAGTTTATCAGGGACAGGTTGGGTAAGGGACACTGAAGCTTTCTTT. This translates into CASSLSGTGWVRDTEAFF.

This chain connects TRBV4-2 to TRBJ1-2, with a tentative D call TRBD1 (5 bases). The CDR3 loop spans 16 amino acids. Deletions cut 1 base from V and 5 bases from J, with 17 bases between. Per the germline V gene, CDR1 is LGHNA and CDR2 is YNFKEQ. CDR3 coding DNA: TGTGCCAGCAGCCAAGTTTCAGGGTCGTCGGAGTATGGCTACACCTTC. Translating gives CASSQVSGSSEYGYTF.

J is TRBJ2-4 and V is TRBV30, with D perhaps TRBD1 (6 bases). Trimming stripped 2 bases from V and 0 bases from J, with 14 bases between. CDR3 length: 16 amino acids. Germline CDR1 GTSNPN, CDR2 SVGIG (reference sequence). CDR3 protein: CAWSSPGVRAKNIQYF. DNA for the CDR3: TGTGCCTGGAGTTCCCCAGGGGTCCGAGCCAAAAACATTCAGTACTTC. The whole variable domain, remainder taken from reference TRBV30 and TRBJ2-4, is SQTIHQWPATLVQPVGSPLSLECTVEGTSNPNLYWYRQAAGRGLQLLFYSVGIGQISSEVPQNLSASRPQDRQFILSSKKLLLSDSGFYLCAWSSPGVRAKNIQYFGAGTRLSVL.

The V and J genes are TRBV27 and TRBJ2-7, with TRBD1 as a possible D gene (5 bases). This CDR3 comprises 12 residues. The V gene lost 1 base and the J gene lost 5 bases, with 6 bases spanning the gap. Germline loops: CDR1 MNHEY, CDR2 SMNVEV (reference sequence). CDR3 residues: CASSLWGDEQYF. CDR3 coding DNA: TGTGCCAGCAGTTTATGGGGCGACGAGCAGTACTTC.

The rearrangement joins TRBV7-2 to TRBJ1-1; no clear D. CDR1 and CDR2 from the germline V gene are SGHTA and FQGNSA. The CDR3 runs 12 residues. V was pared by 4 bases and J by 1 base, with 4 bases between. The CDR3 loop is CASSSWNTEAFF. The CDR3 nucleotides read TGTGCCAGCAGCTCATGGAACACTGAAGCTTTCTTT.